The clone carrying this TCR beta chain appeared a few times. Trimming cost V 0 bases and J 5 bases; bases outside gene matches: 7. The length of the CDR3 is 17 residues. Germline V gene data show CDR1 as LGHDT and CDR2 as YNNKEL (reference sequence). The sample is drawn from a study of control samples from healthy donors and cancer patients. Only in-frame clones appear in the TCRdb table, and some are missing; sequencing was by immunoSEQ multiplex PCR. The sample shows some 99,000 clones, more than 85% of them seen only once. The clonotype originates from a woman between 45 and 65 years old in good health. The V call is TRBV3-1 (or the pseudogene TRBV3-2), the J call TRBJ2-1; 10 bases are a match to TRBD2. The sample was blood. The CDR3 spells CASSQEAGLARNNEQFF. In DNA form, the CDR3 reads TGTGCCAGCAGCCAAGAGGCGGGACTAGCGCGTAACAATGAGCAGTTCTTC.